Below, 19 T cell receptor beta chains from the same sample are listed, as sequenced in a study of blood T cells in healthy people across ages. Combining a sample-barcoded 5' primer with a J-beta primer mix, a second PCR ran for 7 to 11 cycles. TCRdb used MiXCR to reprocess the 5' RACE reads, holding one entry per CDR3 protein. This table holds under 700,000 distinct CDR3 sequences, 24% found once. The data also belong to a second study, concerning T cells of mothers and their children.

The material sequenced was blood. The receptors derive from a boy younger than 18 in good health.

The CDR3 sequence: CASSKRGFEANVLTF. The CDR3 bases are TGTGCCAGCAGTAAGAGGGGGTTTGAAGCCAACGTCCTGACTTTC. This rearrangement joins TRBV12-3 or TRBV12-4 to TRBJ2-6; a possible D gene is TRBD1 (6 bases). Trimming took 5 bases from V and 7 from J, leaving 15 bases between them. There are 15 residues in the CDR3.

The chain has TRBV20-1 and TRBJ2-5; perhaps TRBD2 as D (6 bases). Trimming removed 0 bases at V and 3 bases at J, with 20 bases between. The CDR3 sequence is 17 residues long. CDR1 and CDR2 (germline): DFQATT, SNEGSKA (reference sequence). CDR3 sequence reads: CSAREQIAGLGEETQYF. The CDR3 DNA reads TGCAGTGCTAGAGAACAGATCGCGGGGCTGGGTGAAGAGACCCAGTACTTC.

V and J are TRBV7-3 and TRBJ1-1; a possible D gene is TRBD1 (6 bases). Looked up from germline, CDR1 is SGHTA and CDR2 is FQGTGA. The CDR3 has 13 residues. V gave up 5 bases and J gave up 2 bases, with 9 bases separating them. CDR3 in amino acids: CASSVQGNTEAFF. The CDR3 DNA reads as TGTGCCAGCAGCGTACAGGGCAACACTGAAGCTTTCTTT.

This chain joins TRBV4-1 and TRBJ2-7; 10 nucleotides match TRBD2. Trimming removed 1 base from V and 6 bases from J; junction bases left unmatched: 9. Per the germline V gene, CDR1 is MGHRA and CDR2 is YSYEKL. This CDR3 contains 16 residues. CDR3 protein: CASSQGAPSGRPEQYF. In nucleotides, the CDR3 is TGCGCCAGCAGCCAAGGGGCCCCTAGCGGGAGACCCGAGCAGTACTTC.

The V gene is TRBV10-3, the J gene TRBJ2-7; 8 bases are shared with TRBD1. The J segment lost 7 bases and the V segment lost 6 bases, leaving 11 bases of the junction unmatched. Germline lookup yields CDR1 ENHRY and CDR2 SYGVKD. This CDR3 is 14 amino acids long. CDR3: CAIRVPGQEQEQYF. The CDR3 DNA reads as TGTGCCATCAGGGTCCCGGGACAGGAACAGGAGCAGTACTTC.

This clonotype has more than one count but fewer than ten. The chain recombines TRBV12-3 or TRBV12-4 with TRBJ2-1; D perhaps matches TRBD2 (5 bases). Near its end, the DNA agrees better with TRBJ2-5, so the J call may be wrong. This CDR3 comprises 15 residues. CDR3 sequence reads: CASSPFRGSVETQYF. CDR3 coding DNA: TGTGCCAGCAGTCCCTTTCGCGGGTCCGTAGAGACCCAGTACTTC.

This clonotype appeared a few times. The chain recombines TRBV2 with TRBJ1-1, with 9 bases fitting TRBD1. V was clipped by 8 bases and J by 8 bases; unmatched bases: 18. Germline CDR1 and CDR2: SNHLY and FYNNEI. The length of the CDR3 is 16 residues. This CDR3 is CASVVNRGRGGTEAFF. The CDR3 region has the DNA TGTGCCAGCGTAGTAAACAGGGGGCGAGGTGGCACCGAAGCTTTCTTT.

V and J are TRBV7-9 and TRBJ2-5; D is possibly TRBD1 (6 bases). The CDR3 length is 14 residues. CDR1 is SEHNR and CDR2 is FQNEAQ in the germline V gene (reference sequence). Deletions cut 5 bases from V and 4 bases from J, with 14 bases between. DNA of the CDR3: TGTGCCAGCAGCCCCGCCCTGGGGGCAGAGACCCAGTACTTC. It specifies CASSPALGAETQYF.

The chain has TRBV6-5 and TRBJ1-1; no clear D. Trimming left V 2 bases short and J 0 bases short, with 4 bases between. Germline V gives CDR1 MNHEY, CDR2 SVGAGI. The length of the CDR3 is 13 residues. The CDR3 nucleotides are TGTGCCAGCAGTTACAGGGTGAACACTGAAGCTTTCTTT. This encodes CASSYRVNTEAFF.

The V gene is TRBV7-9, the J gene TRBJ2-5, with 7 bases fitting TRBD1. CDR1 SEHNR and CDR2 FQNEAQ come from the germline V gene (reference sequence). V gave up 4 bases and J gave up 7 bases; unmatched junction bases: 9. This CDR3 region has 14 residues. The CDR3 loop reads CASSSSGQPWTQYF. Here the CDR3 DNA reads TGTGCCAGCAGCTCTTCGGGACAGCCTTGGACCCAGTACTTC.

The J gene is TRBJ2-4, the V gene TRBV27; perhaps TRBD1 as D (5 bases). V was clipped by 0 bases and J by 8 bases, with 23 bases between them. This CDR3 has 18 amino acids. Germline V CDR1 and CDR2: MNHEY, SMNVEV (reference sequence). The CDR3 region is CASSLSIVDAAGRYIQYF. Written as DNA, the CDR3 is TGTGCCAGCAGTTTATCTATTGTGGACGCGGCAGGGCGGTACATTCAGTACTTC.

The CDR3 sequence is CASSKVPGRETQYF. The CDR3 coding sequence is TGTGCCAGCAGCAAAGTTCCAGGCCGAGAGACCCAGTACTTC. The rearrangement joins TRBV21-1 to TRBJ2-1. The better agreement between TRBJ2-5 and the DNA end casts doubt on the J call. TRBV21-1 counts as a pseudogene. The CDR3 covers 14 residues.

This clonotype was counted a few times. V and J are TRBV27 and TRBJ2-7; D is unclear. The length of the CDR3 is 11 residues. V was cut by 8 bases and J by 5 bases, with 10 bases left in between. CDR1 and CDR2 from the germline V gene are MNHEY and SMNVEV (reference sequence). The DNA of the CDR3 is TGTGCCAGCGAAGTGGGTCACGAGCAGTACTTC. As protein: CASEVGHEQYF.

The genes are TRBV6-2 or TRBV6-3 and TRBJ2-5; D gene uncertain. This CDR3 contains 12 residues. Germline CDR1 reads MNHEY; CDR2 reads SVGEGT. Trimming left V 6 bases short and J 5 bases short, with 10 bases between. The CDR3 loop is CASSPMKETQYF. The CDR3 DNA is TGTGCCAGCAGCCCCATGAAGGAGACCCAGTACTTC.

The rearrangement uses TRBV5-1 and TRBJ2-1; maybe TRBD1 (6 bases). Gene TRBJ2-7 matches the end of the DNA better, so the J call may be wrong. CDR3 length: 15 residues. CDR1 is SGHRS and CDR2 is YFSETQ in the germline V gene. This CDR3 is CASSSRGTSSYEQYF. The CDR3 bases are TGCGCCAGCAGTTCGAGGGGGACATCCTCCTACGAGCAGTACTTC.

J is TRBJ2-7 and V is TRBV5-6; D is tentatively TRBD1 or TRBD2 (5 bases each). CDR3 length: 15 amino acids. From germline, CDR1 is SGHDT and CDR2 YYEEEE. V was cut by 2 bases and J by 5 bases, with 17 bases left in between. The CDR3 nucleotides are TGTGCCAGCAGCTTATCCGGGACGGTTTCCAACGAGCAGTACTTC. Protein sequence: CASSLSGTVSNEQYF.

This sequence joins TRBV29-1 and TRBJ2-3, with D perhaps matching TRBD1 or TRBD2 (5 bases each). Germline loops: CDR1 SQVTM, CDR2 ANQGSEA. The CDR3 is 13 residues long. Trimming took off 4 bases at V and 4 bases at J, with 12 bases between the two ends. CDR3 sequence (DNA): TGCAGCGTTGCCCAGGGAGTGGCAGATACGCAGTATTTT. As protein: CSVAQGVADTQYF.

The genes are TRBV5-1 and TRBJ1-2; D not certain. The germline V gene has CDR1 SGHRS and CDR2 YFSETQ. The CDR3 is 15 residues long. The V gene lost 0 bases and the J gene lost 1 base, with 10 bases spanning the gap. CDR3 nucleotide sequence: TGCGCCAGCAGCTTGGGGCCCGGAGATAACTATGGCTACACCTTC. Its translation is CASSLGPGDNYGYTF.

This chain links TRBV5-6 with TRBJ2-5; no definite D call. V lost 0 bases and J lost 5, with 17 bases in between. CDR1 is SGHDT, CDR2 YYEEEE, per germline. This CDR3 has 16 amino acids. For the CDR3, the DNA is TGTGCCAGCAGCTTGGTATATGGCGGCAAAAGGGAGACCCAGTACTTC. Residues: CASSLVYGGKRETQYF.